This T cell receptor beta chain was documented in a study of blood T cell repertoires in COVID-19. Overall study context: Acute-phase and convalescent COVID-19 samples originated in the United States, Italy and Spain. T cells, B-cell-depleted T cells, or PBMCs supplied cDNA or gDNA.

As originally analysed: By means of reference gene primer amplification, nucleated cell counts were estimated. Sequencing used immunoSEQ multiplex PCR; TCRdb keeps in-frame clones, though not all of them. D and trimming were read from the DNA, whereas the V and J calls and clone size are those reported in that table. The sample holds 250,000 to 300,000 clones, around 88% seen once. This TCR came from a man between 25 and 39 years old with active or convalescent COVID-19. Sequencing input: peripheral blood.

CDR3 bases: TGTGCCAGCAGCCCGACAGGGGGCCGTACTGAAGCTTTCTTT. Protein product: CASSPTGGRTEAFF. The chain recombines TRBV25-1 with TRBJ1-1, with 10 positions matching TRBD1. Germline CDR1 reads MGHDK; CDR2 reads SYGVNS. The J segment lost 5 bases and the V segment lost 6 bases, leaving 6 bases of the junction unmatched. This CDR3 comprises 14 residues. The full variable domain, rest sourced from reference TRBV25-1 and TRBJ1-1, is EADIYQTPRYLVIGTGKKITLECSQTMGHDKMYWYQQDPGMELHLIHYSYGVNSTEKGDLSSESTVSRIRTEHFPLTLESARPSHTSQYLCASSPTGGRTEAFFGQGTRLTVV.